The T cell receptor beta chain described here comes from a study of shared clonotypes between healthy human individuals. The study, taken as a whole, reports: Sharing of clonotypes among donors was expected to vary with sequencing depth.

The CDR3 extends over 14 amino acids. Germline-derived CDR1 and CDR2 are SQVTM and ANQGSEA. Trimming removed 6 bases from V and 4 bases from J, with 18 bases in between. Deep-level settings were used for running the assay. Original handling: ImmunoSEQ junction-only sequences lacked quality scores, so their filtering differed. Method: immunoSEQ multiplex PCR; TCRdb's copy keeps in-frame clones and lacks some. V and J calls and clone size are copied from that table; D and trimming were computed from the DNA. The sample shows about 520,000 clones, around 73% of them seen only once. This clone was counted ten times or more. The antigen is undetermined. Within the sample, other DNA sequences also encode this same CDR3.

The sequenced material came from PBMCs. The receptor's source is a woman in her 40s in good health. Some clones in this sample may be carry-over from other donors' samples. The chain recombines TRBV29-1 with TRBJ1-1; tentatively, D is TRBD1 (6 bases). CDR3 bases: TGCAGCGTGGCTAGGGGGTCTGGCGGCACTGAAGCTTTCTTT. Amino acids: CSVARGSGGTEAFF.